This T cell receptor beta chain was identified during a study of cytotoxic CD8 clonotypes in ibrutinib-treated CLL. Cryopreserved PBMCs yielded about 2.1 micrograms of genomic DNA for TCR beta libraries. Trimming pared 5 bases from V and 4 bases from J, leaving 9 bases between. The CDR3 runs 13 residues. The germline V gene encodes CDR1 SGHAT and CDR2 FQDESV (reference sequence). Clones were read by immunoSEQ multiplex PCR, and TCRdb kept only the in-frame ones, dropping some. The repertoire holds just over 200,000 clones, with 70% as singletons. About this clone itself: Antigen unknown.

Study-wide points: Relative to age-matched healthy donors, clonality at baseline was higher, and it tracked circulating CD8+ T-cell counts. Baseline levels were approached again at progression, after clonality had risen at ibrutinib response.

Specimen: PBMCs, collected after 12 months of ibrutinib treatment. The chain uses TRBV11-1 and TRBJ1-3; maybe TRBD1 (6 bases). This clonotype was obtained from a human donor with chronic lymphocytic leukemia. The CDR3 nucleotides are TGTGCCAGCAGCACCGGACAGGGAAACACCATATATTTT. Its translation: CASSTGQGNTIYF.